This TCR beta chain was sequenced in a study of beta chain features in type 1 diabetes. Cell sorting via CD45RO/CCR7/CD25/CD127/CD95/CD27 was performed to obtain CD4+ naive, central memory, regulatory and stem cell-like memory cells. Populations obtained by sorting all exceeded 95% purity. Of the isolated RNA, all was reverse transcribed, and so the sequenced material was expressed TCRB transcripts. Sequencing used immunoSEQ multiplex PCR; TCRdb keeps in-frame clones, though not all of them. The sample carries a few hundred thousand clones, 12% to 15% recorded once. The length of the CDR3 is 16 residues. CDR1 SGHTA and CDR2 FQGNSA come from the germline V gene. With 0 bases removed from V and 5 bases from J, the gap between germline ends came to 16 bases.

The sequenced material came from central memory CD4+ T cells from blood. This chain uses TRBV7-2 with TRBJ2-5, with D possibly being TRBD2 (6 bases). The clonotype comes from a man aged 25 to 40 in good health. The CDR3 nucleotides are TGTGCCAGCAGCTTAGCGGCAGGGACTGTCATTGAGACCCAGTACTTC. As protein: CASSLAAGTVIETQYF.